These T cell receptor beta chains were read from a single sample in a study of technical replicates of blood from a few donors. Profiling relied on immunoSEQ multiplex PCR, and the TCRdb table lists in-frame clones only, not all of them. The sample consists of 83,000 or so clones, approximately 90% of them appearing once. The sequenced material came from T cells isolated from PBMCs. These receptors were collected from a human donor in good health. Both conserved end residues are part of each CDR3. Each record gives: V gene, CDR3 length, CDR3 protein.

v_gene: TRBV5-1; len: 14; CDR3aa: CASSFLGARETQYF
v_gene: TRBV7-9; len: 16; CDR3aa: CASSLATGQGHEKLFF
v_gene: TRBV19; len: 17; CDR3aa: CASSIKGSQVSNQPQHF
v_gene: TRBV5-1; len: 14; CDR3aa: CASSEQDENTEAFF
v_gene: TRBV9; len: 16; CDR3aa: CASSVAPTPGVAEAFF
v_gene: TRBV9; len: 13; CDR3aa: CASSAGQGNEQFF
v_gene: TRBV10-3; len: 14; CDR3aa: CAALPGQGDTEAFF
v_gene: TRBV29-1; len: 14; CDR3aa: CSVEIAGGSYEQYF
v_gene: TRBV7-6; len: 17; CDR3aa: CASSSYKSRGRNTEAFF
v_gene: TRBV18; len: 16; CDR3aa: CASSPDSLDRVTEAFF
v_gene: TRBV15; len: 14; CDR3aa: CATSRDPREDEQYF
v_gene: TRBV5-1; len: 16; CDR3aa: CASSLGPGTSGSWKYF
v_gene: TRBV4-2; len: 17; CDR3aa: CASSQEGAGGWYNEQFF
v_gene: TRBV21-1; len: 16; CDR3aa: CASSDCRQDSNQPQHF
v_gene: TRBV29-1; len: 12; CDR3aa: CSPGHHSYEQYF
v_gene: TRBV27; len: 15; CDR3aa: CASGEPGGRFNEQFF
v_gene: TRBV30; len: 14; CDR3aa: CAWRAGGISNEQFF
v_gene: TRBV9; len: 15; CDR3aa: CASSETGIQGYEQYF
v_gene: TRBV7-8; len: 13; CDR3aa: CASRGQSNTEAFF
v_gene: TRBV27; len: 14; CDR3aa: CASSENRALYGYTF
v_gene: TRBV5-1; len: 13; CDR3aa: CASSSASYNEQFF
v_gene: TRBV11-3; len: 16; CDR3aa: CASSLTLAGVYNEQFF
v_gene: TRBV20-1; len: 11; CDR3aa: CSATRGTEAFF
v_gene: TRBV7-6; len: 12; CDR3aa: CASSKSQETQYF
v_gene: TRBV5-1; len: 16; CDR3aa: CASSLGASGKAYEQYF
v_gene: TRBV5-4; len: 16; CDR3aa: CASSPGWAGASYEQYF
v_gene: TRBV6-1; len: 15; CDR3aa: CASSREQAQYQPQHF
v_gene: TRBV2; len: 13; CDR3aa: CASSTGNGYEQYF
v_gene: TRBV7-9; len: 11; CDR3aa: CASSSRDIFHF
v_gene: TRBV7-8; len: 13; CDR3aa: CASSPRFHNEQFF
v_gene: TRBV28; len: 14; CDR3aa: CASSLERSYNEQFF
v_gene: TRBV5-1; len: 14; CDR3aa: CASSGGQDLHEQYF
v_gene: TRBV19; len: 13; CDR3aa: CASSRIRQGEQYF
v_gene: TRBV7-8; len: 17; CDR3aa: CASSLGAPGQGAGELFF
v_gene: TRBV6-4; len: 13; CDR3aa: CASSSKNTGELFF
v_gene: TRBV6-6; len: 16; CDR3aa: CASSYDRQGTPYGYTF
v_gene: TRBV9; len: 13; CDR3aa: CASSVATGTEAFF